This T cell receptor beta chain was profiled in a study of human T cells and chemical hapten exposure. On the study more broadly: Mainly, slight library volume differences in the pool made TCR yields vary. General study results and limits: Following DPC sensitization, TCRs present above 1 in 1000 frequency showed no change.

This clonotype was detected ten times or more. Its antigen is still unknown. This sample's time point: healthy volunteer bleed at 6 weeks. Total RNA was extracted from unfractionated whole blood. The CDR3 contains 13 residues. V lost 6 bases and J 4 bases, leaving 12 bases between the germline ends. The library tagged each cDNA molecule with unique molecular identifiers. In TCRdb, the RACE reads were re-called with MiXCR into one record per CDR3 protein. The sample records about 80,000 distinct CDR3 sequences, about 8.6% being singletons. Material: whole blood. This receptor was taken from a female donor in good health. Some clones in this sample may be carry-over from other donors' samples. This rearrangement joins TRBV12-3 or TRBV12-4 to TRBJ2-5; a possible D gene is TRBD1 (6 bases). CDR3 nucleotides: TGTGCCAGCAGCTCATCCAGGGGAGAGACCCAGTACTTC. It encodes CASSSSRGETQYF.